This T cell receptor beta chain was documented in a study of blood T cell repertoires in COVID-19. Study information: Whether acute or convalescent, the COVID-19 samples came from the United States, Italy and Spain. The cDNA or gDNA used as material had been derived from T cells, B-cell-depleted T cells, or PBMCs.

Original handling: How many nucleated cells were present was estimated from reference gene primer amplification. Data came from immunoSEQ multiplex PCR; TCRdb stores just in-frame clones and leaves some out. From that table come the V and J calls and clone size; the DNA was used to work out D and trimming. This sample has about 110,000 clones, with less than 75% found just once. In germline, CDR1 is LGHNA, CDR2 YNFKEQ. Trimming removed 0 bases from V and 7 bases from J; junction bases left unmatched: 8. The CDR3 runs 15 residues. The chain carries TRBV4-2 and TRBJ1-1, with 7 bases aligning to TRBD1. This receptor was identified in a woman aged 35 to 49 with acute or convalescent COVID-19. The source material was peripheral blood. The CDR3 DNA reads as TGTGCCAGCAGCCAAGACAGGACAGGCATCATTGAAGCTTTCTTT. This codes for CASSQDRTGIIEAFF.